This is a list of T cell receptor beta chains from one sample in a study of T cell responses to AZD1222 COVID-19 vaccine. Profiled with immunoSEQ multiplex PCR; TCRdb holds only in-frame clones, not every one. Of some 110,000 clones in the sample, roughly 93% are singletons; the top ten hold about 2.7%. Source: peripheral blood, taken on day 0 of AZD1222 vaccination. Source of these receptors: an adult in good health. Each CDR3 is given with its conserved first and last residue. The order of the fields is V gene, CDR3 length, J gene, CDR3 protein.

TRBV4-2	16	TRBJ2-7	CASSQEGAELHYEQYF
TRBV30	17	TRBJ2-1	CAWLGGGRTVSYNEQFF
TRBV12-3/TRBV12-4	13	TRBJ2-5	CASSPRQRETQYF
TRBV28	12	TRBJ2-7	CASNMGRYEQYF
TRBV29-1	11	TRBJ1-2	CSAGQDYGYTF
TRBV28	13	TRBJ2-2	CASSLISTGELFF
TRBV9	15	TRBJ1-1	CASSVGTGVNTEAFF
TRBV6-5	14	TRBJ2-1	CASSQREGGHEQFF
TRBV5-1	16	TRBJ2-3	CASSLAVLRNTDTQYF
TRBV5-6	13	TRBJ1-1	CASSPGSFTEAFF
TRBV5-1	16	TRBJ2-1	CASRTGLSSIYNEQFF
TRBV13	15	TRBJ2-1	CASSTLAGGPREQFF
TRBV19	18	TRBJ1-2	CASSISVGDGQPWYGYTF
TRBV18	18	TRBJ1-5	CASSLPPWGGSSNQPQHF
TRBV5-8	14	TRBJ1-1	CASSLTLANTEAFF
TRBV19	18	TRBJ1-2	CASSIKQQRDTSNYGYTF
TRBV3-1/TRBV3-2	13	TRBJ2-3	CASSQAATDTQYF
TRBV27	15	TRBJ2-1	CASSVNGSPYNEQFF
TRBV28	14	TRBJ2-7	CASYPTGLSYEQYF
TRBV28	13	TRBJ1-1	CASSVLGNTEAFF
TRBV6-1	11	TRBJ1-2	CASSEVEGYTF
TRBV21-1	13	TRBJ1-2	CASSKGQGKSYTF
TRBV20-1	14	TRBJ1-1	CSASKEGANTEAFF
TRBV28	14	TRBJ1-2	CATLNRGQNYGYTF